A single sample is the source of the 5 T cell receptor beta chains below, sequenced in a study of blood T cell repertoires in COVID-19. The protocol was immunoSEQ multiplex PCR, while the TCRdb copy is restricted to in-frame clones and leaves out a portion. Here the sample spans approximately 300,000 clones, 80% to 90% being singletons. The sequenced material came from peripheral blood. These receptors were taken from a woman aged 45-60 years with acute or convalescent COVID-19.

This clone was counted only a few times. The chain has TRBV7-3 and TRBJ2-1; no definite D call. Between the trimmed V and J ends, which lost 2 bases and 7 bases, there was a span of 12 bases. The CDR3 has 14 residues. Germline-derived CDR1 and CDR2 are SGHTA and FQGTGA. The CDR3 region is CASSLVTGENEQFF. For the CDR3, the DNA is TGTGCCAGCAGCTTAGTGACTGGCGAAAATGAGCAGTTCTTC.

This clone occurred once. In nucleotides, the CDR3 is TGTGCCAGCAGATGGAAGGGGGAATCGGAGACCCAGTACTTC. Its translation: CASRWKGESETQYF. The V and J genes are TRBV5-4 and TRBJ2-5; D possibly corresponds to TRBD1 (6 bases). Trimming cost V 5 bases and J 5 bases, with 16 bases left between them. The CDR3 contains 14 residues. Germline V gene lookup returns CDR1 SGHNT and CDR2 YYREEE (reference sequence).

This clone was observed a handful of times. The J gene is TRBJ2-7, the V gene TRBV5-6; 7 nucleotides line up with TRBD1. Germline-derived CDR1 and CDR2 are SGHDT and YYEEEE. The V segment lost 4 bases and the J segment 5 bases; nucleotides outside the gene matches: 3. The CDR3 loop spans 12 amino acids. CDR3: CASSLDRDEQYF. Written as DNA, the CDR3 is TGTGCCAGCAGCCTCGACAGGGACGAGCAGTACTTC. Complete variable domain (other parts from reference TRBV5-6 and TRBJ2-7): DAGVTQSPTHLIKTRGQQVTLRCSPKSGHDTVSWYQQALGQGPQFIFQYYEEEERQRGNFPDRFSGHQFPNYSSELNVNALLLGDSALYLCASSLDRDEQYFGPGTRLTVT.

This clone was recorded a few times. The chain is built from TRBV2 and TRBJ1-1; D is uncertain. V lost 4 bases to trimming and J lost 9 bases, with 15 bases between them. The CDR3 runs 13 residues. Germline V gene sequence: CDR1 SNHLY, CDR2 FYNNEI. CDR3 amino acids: CASSVGGWQKAFF. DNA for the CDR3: TGTGCCAGCAGTGTCGGAGGGTGGCAGAAAGCTTTCTTT. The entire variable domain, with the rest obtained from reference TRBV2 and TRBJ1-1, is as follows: EPEVTQTPSHQVTQMGQEVILRCVPISNHLYFYWYRQILGQKVEFLVSFYNNEISEKSEIFDDQFSVERPDGSNFTLKIRSTKLEDSAMYFCASSVGGWQKAFFGQGTRLTVV.

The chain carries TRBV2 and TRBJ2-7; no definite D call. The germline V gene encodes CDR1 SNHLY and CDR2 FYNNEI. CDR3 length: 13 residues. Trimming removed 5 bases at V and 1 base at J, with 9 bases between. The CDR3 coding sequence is TGTGCCAGCAGTCTCGACACATCCTACGAGCAGTACTTC. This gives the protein CASSLDTSYEQYF.